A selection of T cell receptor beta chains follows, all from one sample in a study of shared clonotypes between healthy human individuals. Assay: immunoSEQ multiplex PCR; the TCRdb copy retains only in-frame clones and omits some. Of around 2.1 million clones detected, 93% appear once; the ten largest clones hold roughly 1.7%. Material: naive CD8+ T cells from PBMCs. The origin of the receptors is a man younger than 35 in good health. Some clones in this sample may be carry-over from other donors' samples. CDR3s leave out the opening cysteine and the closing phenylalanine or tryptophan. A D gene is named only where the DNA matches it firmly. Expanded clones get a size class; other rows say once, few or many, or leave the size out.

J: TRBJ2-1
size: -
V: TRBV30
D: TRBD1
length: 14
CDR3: AWSFLGQGAYNEQF

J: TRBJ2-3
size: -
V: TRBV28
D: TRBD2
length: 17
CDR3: ASSRLGTSGTGGTDTQY

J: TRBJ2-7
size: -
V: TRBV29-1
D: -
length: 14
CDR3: SVELADGLSSYEQY

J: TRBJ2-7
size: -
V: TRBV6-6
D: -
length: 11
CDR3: ASSYSLQYEQY

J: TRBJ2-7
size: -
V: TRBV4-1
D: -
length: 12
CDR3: ASSQVATAYEQY

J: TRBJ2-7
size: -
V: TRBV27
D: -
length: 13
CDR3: ASSFGGLGSNEQY

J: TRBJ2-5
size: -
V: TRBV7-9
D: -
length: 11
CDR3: ASSFSGEVTQY

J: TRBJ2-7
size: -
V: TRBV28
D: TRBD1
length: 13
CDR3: ASSLTGEVFYEQY

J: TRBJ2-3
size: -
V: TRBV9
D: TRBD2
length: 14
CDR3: ASSETSGRLRDTQY

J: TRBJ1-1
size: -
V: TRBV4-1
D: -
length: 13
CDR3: ASSQYRQVNTEAF

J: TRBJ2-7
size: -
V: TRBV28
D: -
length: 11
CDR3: ASTNTGEYEQY

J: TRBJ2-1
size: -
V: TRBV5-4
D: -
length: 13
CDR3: ASSLGRRGYNEQF

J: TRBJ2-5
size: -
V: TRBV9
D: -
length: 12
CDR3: ASSVGQSQETQY

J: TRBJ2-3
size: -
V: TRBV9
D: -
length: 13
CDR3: ASSVGGSSTDTQY

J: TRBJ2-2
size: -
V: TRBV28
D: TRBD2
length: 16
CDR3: ASSLYPSGSLHTGELF

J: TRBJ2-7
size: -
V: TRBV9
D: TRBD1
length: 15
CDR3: ASSVDFRQGATHEQY

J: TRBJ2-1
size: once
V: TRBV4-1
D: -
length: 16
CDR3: ASSQDPLPWSSYNEQF

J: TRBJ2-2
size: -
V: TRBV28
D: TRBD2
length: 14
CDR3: ATMTSGNVYTGELF

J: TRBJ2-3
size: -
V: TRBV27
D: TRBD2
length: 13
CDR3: ASSLVGAGADTQY

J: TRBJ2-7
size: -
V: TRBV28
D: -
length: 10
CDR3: ASSPPGYEQY

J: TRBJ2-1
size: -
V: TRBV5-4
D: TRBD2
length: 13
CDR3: ASSLKLAGNNEQF

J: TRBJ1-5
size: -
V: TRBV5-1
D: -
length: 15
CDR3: ASSFHPGQPSNQPQH

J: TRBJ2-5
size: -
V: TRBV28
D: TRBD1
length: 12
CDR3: ASSSRGLEETQY

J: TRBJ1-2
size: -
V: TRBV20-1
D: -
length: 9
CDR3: SARDGTGYT

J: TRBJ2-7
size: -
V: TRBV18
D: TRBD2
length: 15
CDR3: ASSHRGLAGLSYEQY

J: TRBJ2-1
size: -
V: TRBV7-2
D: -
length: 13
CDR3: ASSLGRPSVNEQF

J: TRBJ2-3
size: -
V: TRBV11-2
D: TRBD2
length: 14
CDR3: ASSLASGRVADTQY

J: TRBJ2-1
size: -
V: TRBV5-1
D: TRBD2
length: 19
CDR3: ASSSTGTSGRLPFSYNEQF

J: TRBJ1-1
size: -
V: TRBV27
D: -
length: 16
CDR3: ASRKGGTGPFMNTEAF

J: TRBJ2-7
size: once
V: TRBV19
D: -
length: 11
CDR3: ASSIGGSYEQY